The rows below give T cell receptor beta chains drawn from one sample of a study of CD8 T cells in ankylosing spondylitis. TCRdb re-called the 5' RACE reads through MiXCR, storing one row per CDR3 protein. Seen here are 470,000 or so distinct CDR3 sequences, about 25% observed once, and the top ten hold under 0.9%. Specimen: blood, either unsorted or a sorted T cell fraction (not recorded which). Receptor source: a male donor with ankylosing spondylitis. CDR3s include the opening cysteine and the closing phenylalanine or tryptophan. D genes are given only for firm matches. Clone size is not always given. Where it is, it says once, few, many or a class for expanded clones.

D	V	size	J	DNA	CDR3
TRBD1	TRBV18	few	TRBJ2-3	TGTGCCAGCTCACCCGGGACAGGGGTGGCAGATACGCAGTATTTT	CASSPGTGVADTQYF
TRBD2	TRBV3-1	-	TRBJ2-7	TGTGCCAGCAGCTATCCGGGACTACAAGCCGGCGAGCAGTACTTC	CASSYPGLQAGEQYF
-	TRBV14	-	TRBJ2-1	TGTGCCAGCAGCCAAGTCGGGGCCGTCAATGAGCAGTTCTTC	CASSQVGAVNEQFF
-	TRBV24-1	-	TRBJ2-3	TGTGCCACCAGTGACAGGGCCCTTACCGGCACAGATACGCAGTATTTT	CATSDRALTGTDTQYF
-	TRBV21-1	few	TRBJ2-3	TGTGCCAGCAGCAAAGATGGGGCAGGGGCGATCACAGATACGCAGTATTTT	CASSKDGAGAITDTQYF
-	TRBV5-1	-	TRBJ1-1	TGCGCCAGCAGCTTGTCGGGTGGGATGGAAGCTTTCTTT	CASSLSGGMEAFF
TRBD1	TRBV7-9	-	TRBJ2-3	TGTGCCAGCAGCTTAGGGGACAGGGCTCCAGATACGCAGTATTTT	CASSLGDRAPDTQYF
TRBD1	TRBV7-9	few	TRBJ1-2	TGTGCCAGCAGCTCCAGACAGGGTCCTAACTATGGCTACACCTTC	CASSSRQGPNYGYTF
-	TRBV9	-	TRBJ1-2	TGTGCCAGCAGCGTAGACAACTATGGCTACACCTTC	CASSVDNYGYTF
-	TRBV4-1	-	TRBJ2-6	TGCGCCAGCAGCCCCACTGGGACTTCCTCTGGGGCCAACGTCCTGACTTTC	CASSPTGTSSGANVLTF
TRBD2	TRBV7-9	few	TRBJ2-3	TGTGCCAGCAGCCGGACTAGCGCAAACACAGATACGCAGTATTTT	CASSRTSANTDTQYF
-	TRBV29-1	few	TRBJ2-4	TGCAGCGTTGAAGGAATAGGCGCCAAAAACATTCAGTACTTC	CSVEGIGAKNIQYF
-	TRBV7-2	-	TRBJ2-1	TGTGCCAGCAGCTCGGCCGGGCTCTCCTACAATGAGCAGTTCTTC	CASSSAGLSYNEQFF
-	TRBV5-6	few	TRBJ1-4	TGTGCCAGCAGCTTGTACGGGCAGGATGAAAAACTGTTTTTT	CASSLYGQDEKLFF
-	TRBV5-1	few	TRBJ1-4	TGCGCCAGTACCCTGGGGAGCGTCGGAGAAAAACTGTTTTTT	CASTLGSVGEKLFF
-	TRBV3-1	-	TRBJ2-7	TGTGCCAGCAGCCAAGAAAGTCGGACGAGCTCCTACGAGCAGTACTTC	CASSQESRTSSYEQYF
-	TRBV18	-	TRBJ2-7	TGTGCCAGCTCCTCGGGGGCTCCTGCCTACGAGCAGTACTTC	CASSSGAPAYEQYF
TRBD2	TRBV10-3	-	TRBJ2-3	TGTGCCATCAGTGATCTCACTAGCGGGAGGGCCAATGCCGATACGCAGTATTTT	CAISDLTSGRANADTQYF
-	TRBV24-1	few	TRBJ2-2	TGTGCCACCAGTGATTCGGGTTACGGAGTCACTACCGGGGAGCTGTTTTTT	CATSDSGYGVTTGELFF
-	TRBV7-9	-	TRBJ1-1	TGTGCCAGCAGCTCATATGTCGGCTCTTTGAACACTGAAGCTTTCTTT	CASSSYVGSLNTEAFF
TRBD2	TRBV20-1	-	TRBJ2-3	TGCAGTGCTTGTGGGACTAGCCTCGCAGATACGCAGTATTTT	CSACGTSLADTQYF
-	TRBV27	few	TRBJ1-1	TGTGCCAGCGGTTCCAGGGTTCGAGGGTTCCAACATTCGGTGAACACTGAAGCTTTCTTT	CASGSRVRGFQHSVNTEAFF
TRBD2	TRBV5-1	few	TRBJ2-1	TGCGCCAGCAGCTTCCCCGGGACTAGCGGGAGGAATGAGCAGTTCTTC	CASSFPGTSGRNEQFF
TRBD1	TRBV5-4	-	TRBJ1-2	TGTGCCAGCAGCTTGGTGGGGGCTCGGACAGGGAATGGCTACACCTTC	CASSLVGARTGNGYTF
TRBD1	TRBV3-1	-	TRBJ1-6	TGTGCCAGCAGCCAAGGGGACAGGGTCGAGTCACCCCTCCACTTT	CASSQGDRVESPLHF
TRBD1	TRBV11-2	-	TRBJ1-1	TGTGCCAGCAGCTTAGTCCGCCCCCAGGGGGGCATGGGCACTGAAGCTTTCTTT	CASSLVRPQGGMGTEAFF
TRBD1	TRBV28	-	TRBJ2-1	TGTGCCAGCAGTTTAGGTGGGACAGTGTACAATGAGCAGTTCTTC	CASSLGGTVYNEQFF
-	TRBV19	few	TRBJ2-1	TGTGCCAGTAGCTCCGTCGGGAGCTACAATGAGCAGTTCTTC	CASSSVGSYNEQFF
-	TRBV27	few	TRBJ1-2	TGTGCCAGCAGGCTTCTGTCCGGGGCCTATGGCTACACCTTC	CASRLLSGAYGYTF
TRBD2	TRBV7-9	few	TRBJ2-5	TGTGCCAGCACCGAGAGGACTAGCGGGAGCCTCCAAGAGACCCAGTACTTC	CASTERTSGSLQETQYF
TRBD1	TRBV29-1	-	TRBJ1-5	TGCAGCAAATGTCCCGGGACAGGGATCAACAGCAATCAGCCCCAGCATTTT	CSKCPGTGINSNQPQHF
-	TRBV6-5	-	TRBJ1-2	TGTGCCGTCAGGCGGATTAACTATGGCTACACCTTC	CAVRRINYGYTF
-	TRBV3-1	-	TRBJ2-1	TGTGCCAGCAGGGGGGGGGCAGGCTACAATGAGCAGTTCTTC	CASRGGAGYNEQFF
-	TRBV2	-	TRBJ1-4	TGTGCCAGCAGGAACGGGGCCCTGAATGAAAAACTGTTTTTT	CASRNGALNEKLFF
-	TRBV5-1	many	TRBJ2-3	TGCGCCAGCAGCTTGGCCGGTAACACAGATACGCAGTATTTT	CASSLAGNTDTQYF
TRBD1	TRBV6-1	-	TRBJ1-2	TGTGCCAGCATGGGACAGGGTACGTTACGGTATGGCTACACCTTC	CASMGQGTLRYGYTF
-	TRBV10-3	many	TRBJ1-1	TGTGCCATCAGTGAGATAGGGACTGAAGCTTTCTTT	CAISEIGTEAFF
-	TRBV7-8	-	TRBJ2-1	TGTGCCAGCAGCTTACCTAGAATACCGTACAATGAGCAGTTCTTC	CASSLPRIPYNEQFF
TRBD2	TRBV25-1	few	TRBJ2-2	TGTGCCAGCAGTGATCCCGGACTAGCGGGAGTCGGTACCGGGGAGCTGTTTTTT	CASSDPGLAGVGTGELFF
-	TRBV20-1	-	TRBJ1-2	TGCAGTGCTATCCCTCAGAATAACTATGGCTACACCTTC	CSAIPQNNYGYTF
-	TRBV11-2	many	TRBJ2-1	TGTGCCAGCAGTTTTAGAGAAGGGTTTTACAATGAGCAGTTCTTC	CASSFREGFYNEQFF
-	TRBV20-1	-	TRBJ2-3	TGCAGTGCAGAGGACGGGATGGCAGATACGCAGTATTTT	CSAEDGMADTQYF
TRBD2	TRBV5-1	many	TRBJ2-1	TGCGCCAGCAGTGATAGCGGGAGTTCCTACAATGAGCAGTTCTTC	CASSDSGSSYNEQFF